Included here is one TCR beta chain sequence, with context. Patients from Seattle were sampled longitudinally, starting during active infection. The sample is drawn from a study of blood T cell repertoires in COVID-19. The wider study: Acute-phase and convalescent COVID-19 samples originated in the United States, Italy and Spain. Nucleic acid was either cDNA or gDNA, and it came from T cells, B-cell-depleted T cells, or PBMCs.

In the original analysis: Scientists estimated how many nucleated cells there were by amplifying reference gene primers. Method: immunoSEQ multiplex PCR; TCRdb's copy keeps in-frame clones and lacks some. V, J and clone size reflect that table, while D and trimming were determined from the DNA. The sample lists 60,000 to 75,000 clones, around 90% occurring once. CDR3 length equals 16 residues. Germline CDR1 is MNHNY and CDR2 is SVGAGI (reference sequence). After removal of 7 bases from V and 0 bases from J, the junction contained 8 bases not matched to a gene. Sequences were obtained from peripheral blood. The origin of this receptor is a man aged 35-49 years with COVID-19, enrolled during active disease. The chain carries TRBV6-6 and TRBJ1-1, with 10 positions matching TRBD1. The CDR3 DNA is TGTGCCAGCACCTCCGGACAGGGGGTTTTGAACACTGAAGCTTTCTTT. Translated: CASTSGQGVLNTEAFF.